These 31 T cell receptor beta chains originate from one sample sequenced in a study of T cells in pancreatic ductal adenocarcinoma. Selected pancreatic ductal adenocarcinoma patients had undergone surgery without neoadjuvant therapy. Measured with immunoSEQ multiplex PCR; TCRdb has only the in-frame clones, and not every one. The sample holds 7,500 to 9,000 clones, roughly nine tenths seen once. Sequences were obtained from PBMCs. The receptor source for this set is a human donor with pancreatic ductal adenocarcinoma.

The CDR3 is CASSPANRGTYGYTF. The DNA for the CDR3 is TGTGCCAGCAGTCCCGCCAACAGGGGCACCTATGGCTACACCTTC. This chain uses TRBV25-1 with TRBJ1-2, with 7 bases matching TRBD1. Germline trimming cut 5 bases from V and 4 bases from J; bases unmatched to any gene: 10. This CDR3 is built from 15 residues. Germline V gene data show CDR1 as MGHDK and CDR2 as SYGVNS.

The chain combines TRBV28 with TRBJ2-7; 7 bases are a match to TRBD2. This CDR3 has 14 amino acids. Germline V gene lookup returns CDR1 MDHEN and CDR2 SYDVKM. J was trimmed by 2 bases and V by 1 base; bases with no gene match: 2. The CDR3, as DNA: TGTGCCAGCAGTTTATATCGGGGGGCCTACGAGCAGTACTTC. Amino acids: CASSLYRGAYEQYF.

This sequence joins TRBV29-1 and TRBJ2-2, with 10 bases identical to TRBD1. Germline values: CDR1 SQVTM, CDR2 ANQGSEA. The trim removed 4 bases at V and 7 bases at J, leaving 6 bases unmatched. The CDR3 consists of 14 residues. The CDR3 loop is CSVGQGAMDGELFF. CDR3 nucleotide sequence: TGCAGCGTTGGACAGGGGGCCATGGACGGGGAGCTGTTTTTT.

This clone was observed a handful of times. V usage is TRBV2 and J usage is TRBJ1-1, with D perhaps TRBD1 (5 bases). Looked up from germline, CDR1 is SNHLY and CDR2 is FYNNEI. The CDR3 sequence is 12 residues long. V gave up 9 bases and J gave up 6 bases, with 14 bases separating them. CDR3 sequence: CASNLWGAEAFF. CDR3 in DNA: TGTGCCAGTAATCTTTGGGGGGCTGAAGCTTTCTTT.

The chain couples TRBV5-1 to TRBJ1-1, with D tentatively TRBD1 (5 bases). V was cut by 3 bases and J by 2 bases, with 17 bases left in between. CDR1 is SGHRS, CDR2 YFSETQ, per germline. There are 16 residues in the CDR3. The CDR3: CASSSRGYQGNTEAFF. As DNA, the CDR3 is TGCGCCAGCAGCTCAAGGGGATATCAAGGCAACACTGAAGCTTTCTTT.

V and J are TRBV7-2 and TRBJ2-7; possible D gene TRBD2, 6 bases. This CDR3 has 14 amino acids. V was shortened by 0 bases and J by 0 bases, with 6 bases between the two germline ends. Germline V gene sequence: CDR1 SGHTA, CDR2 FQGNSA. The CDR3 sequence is CASSLASGSYEQYF. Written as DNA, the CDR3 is TGTGCCAGCAGCTTAGCTAGCGGCTCCTACGAGCAGTACTTC.

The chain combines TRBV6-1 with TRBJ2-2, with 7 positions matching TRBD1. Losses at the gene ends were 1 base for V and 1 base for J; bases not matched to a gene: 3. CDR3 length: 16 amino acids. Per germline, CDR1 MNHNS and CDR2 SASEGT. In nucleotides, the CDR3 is TGTGCCAGCAGTGAAGGGACAGGCGTGAACACCGGGGAGCTGTTTTTT. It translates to CASSEGTGVNTGELFF.

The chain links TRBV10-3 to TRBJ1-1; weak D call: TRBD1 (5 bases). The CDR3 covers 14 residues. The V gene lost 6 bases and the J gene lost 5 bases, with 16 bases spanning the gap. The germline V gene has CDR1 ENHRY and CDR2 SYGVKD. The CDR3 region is CAISAGGLGTEAFF. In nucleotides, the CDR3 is TGTGCCATCAGCGCCGGGGGGTTGGGTACTGAAGCTTTCTTT.

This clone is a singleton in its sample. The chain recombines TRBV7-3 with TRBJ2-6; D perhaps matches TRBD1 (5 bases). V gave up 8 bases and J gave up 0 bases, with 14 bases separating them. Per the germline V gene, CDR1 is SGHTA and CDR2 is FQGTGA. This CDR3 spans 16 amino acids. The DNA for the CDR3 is TGTGCCAGCGCCCGTCAGGGCCGCTCTGGGGCCAACGTCCTGACTTTC. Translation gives CASARQGRSGANVLTF.

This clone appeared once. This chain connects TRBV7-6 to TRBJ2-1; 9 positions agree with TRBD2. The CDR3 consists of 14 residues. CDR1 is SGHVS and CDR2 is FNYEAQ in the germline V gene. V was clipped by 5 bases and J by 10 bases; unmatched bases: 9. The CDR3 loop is CASSGAGGLTEQFF. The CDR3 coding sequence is TGTGCCAGCAGCGGGGCGGGGGGGCTGACAGAGCAGTTCTTC.

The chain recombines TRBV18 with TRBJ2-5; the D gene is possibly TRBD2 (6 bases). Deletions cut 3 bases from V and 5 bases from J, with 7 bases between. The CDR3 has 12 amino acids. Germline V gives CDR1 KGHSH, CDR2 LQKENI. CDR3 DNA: TGTGCCAGCTCACCCGGAGGGGAGACCCAGTACTTC. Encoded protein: CASSPGGETQYF.

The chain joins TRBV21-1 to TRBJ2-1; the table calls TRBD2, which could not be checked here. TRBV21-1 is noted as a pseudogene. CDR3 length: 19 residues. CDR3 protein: CASSPPFMYSGGVYNEQFF. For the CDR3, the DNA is TGTGCCAGCAGCCCGCCATTTATGTATAGCGGGGGCGTCTACAATGAGCAGTTCTTC.

The CDR3 coding sequence is TGTGCCAGCAGTTCCCCAGGACTAGCGGAAGGCACAGATACGCAGTATTTT. Its translation is CASSSPGLAEGTDTQYF. The chain is built from TRBV28 and TRBJ2-3; 10 bases line up with TRBD2. J lost 1 base, V lost 4 bases, and 8 bases had no gene match. Germline V gives CDR1 MDHEN, CDR2 SYDVKM. The CDR3 sequence is 17 residues long.

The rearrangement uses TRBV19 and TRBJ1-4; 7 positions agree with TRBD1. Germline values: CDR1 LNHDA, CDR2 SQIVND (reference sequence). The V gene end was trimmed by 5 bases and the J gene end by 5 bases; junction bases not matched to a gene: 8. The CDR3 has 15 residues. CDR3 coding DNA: TGTGCCAGTAGTCCGCGGACAGGTTCGAATGAAAAACTGTTTTTT. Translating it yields CASSPRTGSNEKLFF.

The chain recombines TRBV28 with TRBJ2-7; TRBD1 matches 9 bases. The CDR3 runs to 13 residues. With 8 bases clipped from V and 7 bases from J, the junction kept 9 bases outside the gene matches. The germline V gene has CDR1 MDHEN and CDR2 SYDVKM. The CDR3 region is CASGQGLLGEQYF. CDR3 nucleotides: TGTGCCAGCGGACAGGGGTTGTTGGGGGAGCAGTACTTC. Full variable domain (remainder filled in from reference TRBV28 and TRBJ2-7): DVKVTQSSRYLVKRTGEKVFLECVQDMDHENMFWYRQDPGLGLRLIYFSYDVKMKEKGDIPEGYSVSREKKERFSLILESASTNQTSMYLCASGQGLLGEQYFGPGTRLTVT.

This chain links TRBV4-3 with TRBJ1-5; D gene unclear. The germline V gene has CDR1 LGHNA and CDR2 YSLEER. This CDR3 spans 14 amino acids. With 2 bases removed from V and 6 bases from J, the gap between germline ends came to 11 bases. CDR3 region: CASSQRGMGQPQHF. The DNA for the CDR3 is TGCGCCAGCAGCCAAAGAGGGATGGGTCAGCCCCAGCATTTT.

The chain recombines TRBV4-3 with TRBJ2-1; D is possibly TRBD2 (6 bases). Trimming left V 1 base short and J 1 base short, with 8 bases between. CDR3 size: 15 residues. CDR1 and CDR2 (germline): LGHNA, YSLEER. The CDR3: CASSQVGGSYNEQFF. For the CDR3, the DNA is TGCGCCAGCAGCCAAGTTGGGGGGTCCTACAATGAGCAGTTCTTC.

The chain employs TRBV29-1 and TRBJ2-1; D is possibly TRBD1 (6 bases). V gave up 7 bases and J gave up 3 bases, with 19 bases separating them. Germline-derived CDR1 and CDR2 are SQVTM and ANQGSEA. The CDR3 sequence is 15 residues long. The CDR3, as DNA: TGCAGCGCCATGCTGAGGAGACAGGTCTACAATGAGCAGTTCTTC. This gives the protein CSAMLRRQVYNEQFF.

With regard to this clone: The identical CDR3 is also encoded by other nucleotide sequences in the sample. The CDR3: CASRGGPSGNTIYF. Here the CDR3 DNA reads TGCGCCTCACGGGGGGGGCCCTCCGGAAACACCATATATTTT. V is TRBV4-3 and J is TRBJ1-3; perhaps TRBD1 as D (6 bases). The CDR3 covers 14 residues. The V end was cut by 11 bases, the J end by 4 bases, with 18 bases between. From germline, CDR1 is LGHNA and CDR2 YSLEER.

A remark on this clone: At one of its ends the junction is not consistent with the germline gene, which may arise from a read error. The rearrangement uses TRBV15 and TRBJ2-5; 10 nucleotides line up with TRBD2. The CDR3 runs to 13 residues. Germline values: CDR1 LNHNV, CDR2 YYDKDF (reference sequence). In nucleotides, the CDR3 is TGTGCCACCAGAGGTAGCGGGGGGCCTAGATTGGACTTC. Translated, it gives CATRGSGGPRLDF.

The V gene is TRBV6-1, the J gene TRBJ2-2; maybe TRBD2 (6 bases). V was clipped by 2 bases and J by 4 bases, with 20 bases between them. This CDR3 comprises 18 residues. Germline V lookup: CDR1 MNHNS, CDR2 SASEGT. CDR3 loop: CASSETPLGGRGTGELFF. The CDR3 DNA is TGTGCCAGCAGTGAAACTCCTTTGGGGGGAAGGGGCACCGGGGAGCTGTTTTTT.

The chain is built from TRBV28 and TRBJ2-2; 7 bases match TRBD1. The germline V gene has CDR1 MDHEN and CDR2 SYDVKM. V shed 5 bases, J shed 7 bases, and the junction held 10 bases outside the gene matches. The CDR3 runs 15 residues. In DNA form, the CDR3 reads TGTGCCAGCAGTCCCCCAGTAGGGGGCGGCGGGGAGCTGTTTTTT. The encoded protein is CASSPPVGGGGELFF.

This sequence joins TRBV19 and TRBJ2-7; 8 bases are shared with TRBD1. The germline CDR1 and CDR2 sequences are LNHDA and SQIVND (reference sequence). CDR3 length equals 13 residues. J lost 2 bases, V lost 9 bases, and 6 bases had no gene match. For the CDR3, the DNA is TGTGCCAGCCGGGGGACAGGCCCCTACGAGCAGTACTTC. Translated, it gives CASRGTGPYEQYF.

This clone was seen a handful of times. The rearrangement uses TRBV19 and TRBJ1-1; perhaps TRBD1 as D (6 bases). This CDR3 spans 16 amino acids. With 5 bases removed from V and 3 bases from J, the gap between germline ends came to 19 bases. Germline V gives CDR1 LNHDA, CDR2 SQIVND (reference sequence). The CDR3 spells CASSVHPGHRYTEAFF. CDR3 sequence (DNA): TGTGCCAGTAGTGTCCATCCGGGACACCGGTACACTGAAGCTTTCTTT.

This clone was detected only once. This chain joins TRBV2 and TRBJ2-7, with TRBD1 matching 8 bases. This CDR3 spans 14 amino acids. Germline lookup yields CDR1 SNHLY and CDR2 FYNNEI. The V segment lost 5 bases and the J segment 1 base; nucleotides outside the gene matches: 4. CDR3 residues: CASSYRGTSYEQYF. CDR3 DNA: TGTGCCAGCAGTTACAGGGGGACATCCTACGAGCAGTACTTC.

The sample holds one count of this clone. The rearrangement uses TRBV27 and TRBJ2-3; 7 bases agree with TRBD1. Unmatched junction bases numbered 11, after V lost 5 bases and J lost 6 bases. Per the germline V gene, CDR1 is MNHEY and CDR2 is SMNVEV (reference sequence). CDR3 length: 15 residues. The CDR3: CASSPQGKGWDTQYF. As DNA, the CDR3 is TGTGCCAGCAGTCCACAGGGGAAGGGGTGGGATACGCAGTATTTT.

CDR3 protein: CASGLDRGRETQYF. The CDR3 DNA reads as TGTGCCAGCGGGCTCGACAGGGGGCGGGAGACCCAGTACTTC. The chain uses TRBV7-2 and TRBJ2-5; 10 positions agree with TRBD1. Germline V gene lookup returns CDR1 SGHTA and CDR2 FQGNSA. V trimming: 8 bases; J trimming: 5 bases; junction bases outside the gene matches: 8. The CDR3 is made up of 14 amino acids.

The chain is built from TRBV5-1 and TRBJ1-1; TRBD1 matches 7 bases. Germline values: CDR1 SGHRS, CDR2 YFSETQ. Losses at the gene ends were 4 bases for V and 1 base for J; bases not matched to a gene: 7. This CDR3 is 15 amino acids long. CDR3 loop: CASSHGQVRNTEAFF. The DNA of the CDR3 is TGCGCCAGCAGCCATGGACAGGTCCGGAACACTGAAGCTTTCTTT.

CDR3 DNA sequence: TGTGCCACCTCAGGGGGTCAGACCTACGAGCAGTACTTC. Translation gives CATSGGQTYEQYF. This chain joins TRBV6-5 and TRBJ2-7; 7 bases line up with TRBD1. Trimming at V came to 10 bases and at J to 2 bases, leaving 8 bases not matched to a gene. The V gene's germline CDR1 is MNHEY and CDR2 SVGAGI. The CDR3 is 13 amino acids.

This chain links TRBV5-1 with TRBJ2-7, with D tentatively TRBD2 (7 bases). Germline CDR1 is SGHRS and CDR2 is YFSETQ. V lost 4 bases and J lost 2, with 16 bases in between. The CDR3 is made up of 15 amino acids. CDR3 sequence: CASSKGGEGTYEQYF. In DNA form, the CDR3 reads TGCGCCAGCAGCAAGGGGGGGGAGGGGACCTACGAGCAGTACTTC.

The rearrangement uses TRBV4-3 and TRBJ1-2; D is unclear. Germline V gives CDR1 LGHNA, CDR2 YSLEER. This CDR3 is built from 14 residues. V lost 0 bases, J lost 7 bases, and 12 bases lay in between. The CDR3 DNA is TGCGCCAGCAGCCAAGACAGAGACATTTCTGGCTACACCTTC. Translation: CASSQDRDISGYTF.